The sequence of this T cell receptor (beta chain) was determined in a study of blood T cell repertoires in COVID-19. Whole-study context: COVID-19 samples, acute and convalescent, were from the United States, Italy and Spain. PBMCs, B-cell-depleted T cells, or T cells provided the cDNA or gDNA that made up the material.

The CDR3 has 17 amino acids. The junction had 9 bases not matched to a gene; V was cut back by 0 bases and J by 3 bases. Germline values: CDR1 SGHTA, CDR2 FQGNSA. As originally analysed: The authors estimated nucleated cell counts from reference gene primer amplification. Profiled with immunoSEQ multiplex PCR; TCRdb holds only in-frame clones, not every one. The V and J calls and the clone size are those of that table, but D and trimming were determined from the DNA. The sample has 85,000 to 120,000 clones; around 87% are singletons. This TCR derives from a man aged 45-60 years with active or convalescent COVID-19. The source material was peripheral blood. The chain employs TRBV7-2 and TRBJ2-7, with 9 bases aligning to TRBD2. The CDR3 region is CASSLAGMAGGNYEQYF. CDR3 nucleotides: TGTGCCAGCAGCTTAGCCGGGATGGCGGGGGGGAACTACGAGCAGTACTTC.